The rows below give T cell receptor beta chains drawn from one sample of a study of blood T cell repertoires in COVID-19. TCRdb's copy holds only in-frame clones and misses some; the assay was immunoSEQ multiplex PCR. The sample holds 180,000 or so clones, 80% to 90% seen once. Sequencing was done on a sample of peripheral blood. These receptors came from a human donor with active or convalescent COVID-19. The donor label of this sample is uncertain. CDR3s include the opening cysteine and the closing phenylalanine or tryptophan. The D gene is left open where the match is weak. Rows may omit the clone size; those that give it use once, few, many or a size class.

d_call	v_call	j_call	clone_size	cdr3_aa	cdr3_nt
NA	TRBV19	TRBJ1-1	NA	CASSIRRGGTEAFF	TGTGCCAGTAGTATACGTAGGGGAGGTACTGAAGCTTTCTTT
NA	TRBV7-8	TRBJ2-3	once	CASSLVGAKVGDTQYF	TGTGCCAGCAGCTTAGTGGGGGCGAAGGTGGGAGATACGCAGTATTTT
NA	TRBV4-1	TRBJ2-7	NA	CASSPGPYEQYF	TGCGCCAGCAGCCCTGGGCCCTACGAGCAGTACTTC
NA	TRBV5-1	TRBJ1-1	NA	CASSIEQGRGEAFF	TGCGCCAGCAGCATCGAACAGGGTCGGGGTGAAGCTTTCTTT
NA	TRBV21-1	TRBJ2-1	NA	CASSLPGQQRNEQFF	TGTGCCAGCAGCCTCCCGGGACAGCAGAGGAATGAGCAGTTCTTC
TRBD2	TRBV7-3	TRBJ2-1	NA	CASSYQRGYGEQFF	TGTGCCAGCAGCTATCAGCGGGGGTACGGTGAGCAGTTCTTC
TRBD2	TRBV15	TRBJ2-7	NA	CATSSRRGAGGSSYEQYF	TGTGCCACCAGCAGCCGCCGGGGAGCGGGGGGCAGCTCCTACGAGCAGTACTTC
NA	TRBV6-2/TRBV6-3	TRBJ2-1	once	CASSYVANEQFF	TGTGCCAGCAGTTACGTAGCGAATGAGCAGTTCTTC
TRBD1	TRBV10-1	TRBJ1-1	NA	CASSESLGQGLLKSKAFF	TGCGCCAGCAGTGAGTCTCTGGGACAGGGACTGTTGAAAAGTAAAGCTTTCTTT
TRBD2	TRBV5-1	TRBJ2-3	NA	CASRLAGGPVGFQSTDTQYF	TGCGCCAGCAGACTAGCGGGGGGACCTGTAGGGTTTCAAAGCACAGATACGCAGTATTTT
NA	TRBV28	TRBJ2-7	NA	CASRPDRAYEQYF	TGTGCCAGCAGGCCTGACAGAGCCTACGAGCAGTACTTC
NA	TRBV19	TRBJ1-1	NA	CASNPPGSSEAFF	TGTGCCAGTAATCCCCCGGGGAGCTCTGAAGCTTTCTTT
NA	TRBV28	TRBJ2-7	NA	CASSRLGGGEQYF	TGTGCCAGCAGTAGATTAGGGGGGGGAGAGCAGTACTTC
NA	TRBV5-4	TRBJ1-2	NA	CASRMSNYGYTF	TGTGCCAGCAGAATGAGTAACTATGGCTACACCTTC
TRBD2	TRBV7-9	TRBJ2-1	NA	CASSDTGTSGRSDEQFF	TGTGCCAGCAGTGATACCGGGACTAGCGGGAGAAGTGATGAGCAGTTCTTC
NA	TRBV6-2/TRBV6-3	TRBJ2-1	NA	CASSYDWSVNNEQFF	TGTGCCAGCAGTTACGATTGGTCGGTAAACAATGAGCAGTTCTTC
NA	TRBV11-2	TRBJ2-1	NA	CASSLEGSEQFF	TGTGCCAGCAGCTTAGAGGGCTCTGAGCAGTTCTTC
NA	TRBV15	TRBJ2-7	NA	CATSKGGSSYEQYF	TGTGCCACCAGCAAAGGGGGATCGAGCTACGAGCAGTACTTC
TRBD2	TRBV5-4	TRBJ2-5	NA	CASSLGAGVARETQYF	TGTGCCAGCAGCTTGGGGGCGGGAGTTGCCAGGGAGACCCAGTACTTC
TRBD2	TRBV2	TRBJ2-1	NA	CASSGPPLLAGPHNEQFF	TGTGCCAGCAGTGGTCCGCCTCTGCTAGCGGGACCCCACAATGAGCAGTTCTTC
TRBD2	TRBV19	TRBJ2-1	NA	CASSSRTSGALGNEQFF	TGTGCCAGTAGTTCCCGGACTAGCGGGGCCTTGGGGAATGAGCAGTTCTTC
NA	TRBV5-4	TRBJ2-2	NA	CASSLGRGQSGELFF	TGTGCCAGCAGCTTGGGCCGGGGTCAATCCGGGGAGCTGTTTTTT
NA	TRBV28	TRBJ1-4	NA	CASSSRLATDVEKLFF	TGTGCCAGCAGTTCTCGGTTAGCCACCGATGTTGAAAAACTGTTTTTT
NA	TRBV4-2	TRBJ2-3	NA	CASSQGVNTQYF	TGTGCCAGCAGCCAAGGTGTAAATACGCAGTATTTT
NA	TRBV27	TRBJ2-7	few	CASGAGTYEQYF	TGTGCCAGCGGTGCAGGGACCTACGAGCAGTACTTC
TRBD2	TRBV9	TRBJ2-3	NA	CASSVGGTSGGRTDTQYF	TGTGCCAGCAGCGTAGGTGGGACTAGCGGGGGGCGCACAGATACGCAGTATTTT
NA	TRBV28	TRBJ2-7	once	CMVQGSSYEQYF	TGTATGGTACAGGGATCGTCCTACGAGCAGTACTTC
NA	TRBV29-1	TRBJ1-2	NA	CSAQGFYGYTF	TGCAGCGCACAGGGATTCTATGGCTACACCTTC
NA	TRBV7-3	TRBJ1-1	NA	CASSPSRVSTEAFF	TGTGCCAGCAGCCCCTCCAGGGTAAGCACTGAAGCTTTCTTT
NA	TRBV18	TRBJ1-2	NA	CASSEEQVYYGYTF	TGTGCCAGCTCCGAAGAACAGGTCTACTATGGCTACACCTTC